This T cell receptor (beta chain) was sequenced during a study of T cells in women clearing cervical HPV infection. Study details: For cases, blood was sampled a median roughly 150 days after lesion detection, interquartile range roughly 80 to 230 days.

Trimming cost V 0 bases and J 3 bases, with 15 bases left between them. Germline V gene lookup returns CDR1 SGHRS and CDR2 YFSETQ. This CDR3 region has 16 residues. The protocol was immunoSEQ multiplex PCR, while the TCRdb copy is restricted to in-frame clones and leaves out a portion. Here the sample table reports some 46,000 clones. Concerning this clone itself: The CDR3 extends 3 residues past the end of the read, so its final part is completed from the germline J gene.

Sequenced material: blood buffy coat. This rearrangement joins TRBV5-1 to TRBJ1-1, with D maybe TRBD1 (5 bases). The sequence was obtained from a woman between 18 and 75 years old with a cervical HPV16 infection that either progressed to CIN3+ or cleared (not recorded which). CDR3 bases read: TGCGCCAGCAGCTTGGTTTTAACAGGTCCCGACACTGAA. This sequence encodes CASSLVLTGPDTE. The complete CDR3 reads CASSLVLTGPDTEAFF. The variable domain in full, with the rest retrieved from reference TRBV5-1 and TRBJ1-1, is KAGVTQTPRYLIKTRGQQVTLSCSPISGHRSVSWYQQTPGQGLQFLFEYFSETQRNKGNFPGRFSGRQFSNSRSEMNVSTLELGDSALYLCASSLVLTGPDTEAFFGQGTRLTVV.